One sample yielded the 26 T cell receptor beta chains listed below, sequenced in a study of blood T cell repertoires in COVID-19. TCRdb's copy holds only in-frame clones and misses some; the assay was immunoSEQ multiplex PCR. The sample holds over 130,000 clones, around 90% seen once. Sample: peripheral blood. These receptor sequences come from a woman older than 75 with acute or convalescent COVID-19.

This sequence joins TRBV7-9 and TRBJ2-2; D uncertain. The CDR3 extends over 13 amino acids. Germline-derived CDR1 and CDR2 are SEHNR and FQNEAQ (reference sequence). V lost 7 bases to trimming and J lost 0 bases, with 6 bases between them. The CDR3 nucleotides read TGTGCCAGCACCATAGCGAACACCGGGGAGCTGTTTTTT. The encoded protein is CASTIANTGELFF.

The rearrangement links TRBV6-2 or TRBV6-3 to TRBJ1-4, with 7 bases lining up with TRBD1. Losses at the gene ends were 6 bases for V and 8 bases for J; bases not matched to a gene: 9. CDR1 and CDR2 (germline): MNHEY, SVGEGT. CDR3 length: 14 residues. The DNA of the CDR3 is TGTGCCAGCAGCCGCGACAGGGTAGGAGAAAAACTGTTTTTT. It translates to CASSRDRVGEKLFF.

This chain connects TRBV19 to TRBJ1-1, with D possibly matching TRBD1 (5 bases). Trimming removed 7 bases at V and 3 bases at J, with 12 bases between. The length of the CDR3 is 13 residues. From germline, CDR1 is LNHDA and CDR2 SQIVND (reference sequence). The CDR3: CASTRTLHTEAFF. The CDR3 DNA follows: TGTGCCAGTACCCGGACACTACACACTGAAGCTTTCTTT.

V usage is TRBV5-1 and J usage is TRBJ2-3, with a tentative D call TRBD2 (6 bases). The CDR3 covers 15 residues. Trimming took 0 bases from V and 5 from J, leaving 13 bases between them. Germline V gene data show CDR1 as SGHRS and CDR2 as YFSETQ. In DNA, the CDR3 is TGCGCCAGCAGCTTGGCCGCAGGAGGGCAAGATACGCAGTATTTT. Its protein product is CASSLAAGGQDTQYF.

The chain couples TRBV6-6 to TRBJ1-5, with 9 bases lining up with TRBD1. This CDR3 contains 15 residues. Germline-derived CDR1 and CDR2 are MNHNY and SVGAGI (reference sequence). After removal of 9 bases from V and 0 bases from J, the junction contained 6 bases not matched to a gene. CDR3 DNA sequence: TGTGCCAGTGTGGGACAGGGTTTTAGCAATCAGCCCCAGCATTTT. Translating gives CASVGQGFSNQPQHF.

The V and J genes are TRBV7-6 and TRBJ1-3, with TRBD1 matching over 7 bases. V shed 2 bases and J 4 bases; nucleotides not matched to a gene: 5. CDR1 is SGHVS and CDR2 is FNYEAQ in the germline V gene. CDR3 length: 15 residues. CDR3 amino acids: CASSLLQGSGNTIYF. As DNA, the CDR3 is TGTGCCAGCAGCTTACTACAGGGGTCCGGAAACACCATATATTTT.

The chain couples TRBV6-5 to TRBJ1-1, with D uncertain. The germline V gene encodes CDR1 MNHEY and CDR2 SVGAGI. The ends were cut back, 5 bases at V and 4 bases at J, with 11 bases in the middle. The CDR3 has 13 amino acids. CDR3 loop: CASSLKRGTEAFF. The CDR3 DNA follows: TGTGCCAGCAGTCTAAAAAGAGGCACTGAAGCTTTCTTT.

The rearrangement joins TRBV7-9 to TRBJ2-7; 8 bases map to TRBD1. Germline V gives CDR1 SEHNR, CDR2 FQNEAQ (reference sequence). The trim removed 3 bases at V and 3 bases at J, leaving 4 bases unmatched. This CDR3 has 14 residues. The chain's CDR3 is CASSFRQGNYEQYF. CDR3 sequence (DNA): TGTGCCAGCAGCTTTCGACAGGGGAACTACGAGCAGTACTTC.

The V and J genes are TRBV10-1 and TRBJ2-1; 8 bases are shared with TRBD1. There are 19 residues in the CDR3. V was pared by 8 bases and J by 6 bases, with 24 bases of the junction left unmatched. Germline-derived CDR1 and CDR2 are WNHNN and SYGVQD (reference sequence). CDR3 residues: CASSFCWPGGHFPLNEQFF. Written as DNA, the CDR3 is TGCGCCAGCTCCTTTTGTTGGCCAGGGGGCCATTTCCCTCTCAATGAGCAGTTCTTC.

The chain couples TRBV18 to TRBJ2-2, with 7 positions matching TRBD2. The germline V gene encodes CDR1 KGHSH and CDR2 LQKENI. V was clipped by 2 bases and J by 9 bases; unmatched bases: 12. The CDR3 is 16 residues long. The CDR3 here is CASSPGGLPPGRELFF. CDR3 DNA: TGTGCCAGCTCACCAGGGGGACTACCACCCGGCAGGGAGCTGTTTTTT. The whole variable domain, filled in from reference TRBV18 and TRBJ2-2, reads NAGVMQNPRHLVRRRGQEARLRCSPMKGHSHVYWYRQLPEEGLKFMVYLQKENIIDESGMPKERFSAEFPKEGPSILRIQQVVRGDSAAYFCASSPGGLPPGRELFFGEGSRLTVL.

This chain joins TRBV3-1 (or the pseudogene TRBV3-2) and TRBJ1-5; possible D gene TRBD1, 5 bases. CDR3 size: 15 residues. CDR1 is LGHDT and CDR2 is YNNKEL in the germline V gene (reference sequence). Trimming pared 1 base from V and 2 bases from J, leaving 9 bases between. The CDR3 nucleotides read TGTGCCAGCAGCCAAGGTCGGGGGGGCAATCAGCCCCAGCATTTT. Translating it yields CASSQGRGGNQPQHF.

The chain is built from TRBV30 and TRBJ1-4; D unclear. Trimming stripped 2 bases from V and 5 bases from J, with 6 bases between. Germline V gives CDR1 GTSNPN, CDR2 SVGIG (reference sequence). CDR3 length: 12 residues. CDR3 sequence: CAWSSWNEKLFF. CDR3 DNA: TGTGCCTGGAGTAGCTGGAATGAAAAACTGTTTTTT. Full variable domain (remainder filled in from reference TRBV30 and TRBJ1-4): SQTIHQWPATLVQPVGSPLSLECTVEGTSNPNLYWYRQAAGRGLQLLFYSVGIGQISSEVPQNLSASRPQDRQFILSSKKLLLSDSGFYLCAWSSWNEKLFFGSGTQLSVL.

The rearrangement links TRBV12-3 or TRBV12-4 to TRBJ2-2; D is perhaps TRBD1 (5 bases). The CDR3 length is 13 residues. Between the trimmed V and J ends, which lost 5 bases and 4 bases, there was a span of 8 bases. CDR3 in amino acids: CASSRDSTGELFF. In DNA form, the CDR3 reads TGTGCCAGCAGTCGCGACAGCACCGGGGAGCTGTTTTTT.

The V call is TRBV2, the J call TRBJ1-1; possibly TRBD1 for D (6 bases). This CDR3 contains 13 residues. Trimming removed 2 bases from V and 4 bases from J, with 8 bases in between. Germline V CDR1 and CDR2: SNHLY, FYNNEI. The DNA for the CDR3 is TGTGCCAGCAGTGAACGCAGGGGCACTGAAGCTTTCTTT. Translated: CASSERRGTEAFF.

The chain has TRBV5-1 and TRBJ1-4; D gene unclear. This CDR3 spans 14 amino acids. Looked up from germline, CDR1 is SGHRS and CDR2 is YFSETQ. Trimming took off 2 bases at V and 4 bases at J, with 9 bases between the two ends. For the CDR3, the DNA is TGCGCCAGCAGCTTCGGAGGGCTTAATGAAAAACTGTTTTTT. Encoded protein: CASSFGGLNEKLFF.

V is TRBV6-5 and J is TRBJ2-7; 7 bases map to TRBD1. The CDR3 loop spans 15 amino acids. The junction had 12 bases not matched to a gene; V was cut back by 6 bases and J by 4 bases. The germline V gene encodes CDR1 MNHEY and CDR2 SVGAGI. CDR3 sequence: CASSSGTVGLYEQYF. The CDR3 DNA sequence: TGTGCCAGCAGCTCCGGGACAGTCGGTCTATACGAGCAGTACTTC.

This clone has only a few counts. The chain uses TRBV2 and TRBJ1-1; 10 bases line up with TRBD1. This CDR3 has 14 amino acids. The junction had 5 bases not matched to a gene; V was cut back by 6 bases and J by 4 bases. CDR1 is SNHLY and CDR2 is FYNNEI in the germline V gene. The CDR3 nucleotides are TGTGCCAGCAGAGGACAGGGGGTCGGCACTGAAGCTTTCTTT. Protein: CASRGQGVGTEAFF.

This clone was recorded only once. The rearrangement joins TRBV20-1 to TRBJ2-5; D perhaps matches TRBD1 (6 bases). This CDR3 has 10 residues. CDR1 is DFQATT, CDR2 SNEGSKA, per germline (reference sequence). V dropped 6 bases and J dropped 7 bases, with 9 bases sitting between them. In nucleotides, the CDR3 is TGCAGTGCCTCGACAGGGACCCAGTACTTC. It yields the protein CSASTGTQYF.

The chain has TRBV18 and TRBJ2-1; D is undetermined. V was pared by 2 bases and J by 1 base, with 6 bases between. The length of the CDR3 is 14 residues. In germline, CDR1 is KGHSH, CDR2 LQKENI. In DNA form, the CDR3 reads TGTGCCAGCTCACCAAGCGAGTCCTACAATGAGCAGTTCTTC. It is translated as CASSPSESYNEQFF.

The J gene is TRBJ1-2, the V gene TRBV30; D is perhaps TRBD1 (6 bases). The CDR3 consists of 13 residues. Germline-derived CDR1 and CDR2 are GTSNPN and SVGIG (reference sequence). The ends were cut back, 1 base at V and 4 bases at J, with 10 bases in the middle. CDR3 protein: CAWSGQATYGYTF. CDR3 bases: TGTGCCTGGAGTGGACAGGCCACCTATGGCTACACCTTC.

This clone was recorded once. This sequence joins TRBV6-5 and TRBJ1-5; 7 nucleotides line up with TRBD1. In germline, CDR1 is MNHEY, CDR2 SVGAGI. The V segment lost 4 bases and the J segment 2 bases; nucleotides outside the gene matches: 5. This CDR3 is built from 15 residues. The CDR3 loop is CASSLGGLGNQPQHF. DNA for the CDR3: TGTGCCAGCAGTTTAGGGGGCCTGGGCAATCAGCCCCAGCATTTT.

This clone was seen once. The CDR3 sequence is CASSPSQYSKAFF. The CDR3 region has the DNA TGTGCCAGCAGCCCGAGTCAGTACAGCAAAGCTTTCTTT. The V and J genes are TRBV3-1 (or the pseudogene TRBV3-2) and TRBJ1-1; D is unclear. Germline CDR1 reads LGHDT; CDR2 reads YNNKEL (reference sequence). Trimming shortened V by 4 bases and J by 9 bases, and 15 bases separated the two germline ends. CDR3 length equals 13 residues.

The V gene is TRBV5-1, the J gene TRBJ2-7; 7 bases are a match to TRBD1. The V gene's germline CDR1 is SGHRS and CDR2 YFSETQ. The CDR3 sequence is 14 residues long. With 0 bases clipped from V and 5 bases from J, the junction kept 5 bases outside the gene matches. The CDR3 loop reads CASSLAGDRDEQYF. Here the CDR3 DNA reads TGCGCCAGCAGCTTGGCCGGAGACAGGGACGAGCAGTACTTC. The full variable domain, completed using reference TRBV5-1 and TRBJ2-7, is KAGVTQTPRYLIKTRGQQVTLSCSPISGHRSVSWYQQTPGQGLQFLFEYFSETQRNKGNFPGRFSGRQFSNSRSEMNVSTLELGDSALYLCASSLAGDRDEQYFGPGTRLTVT.

This chain uses TRBV6-2 or TRBV6-3 with TRBJ1-2; TRBD1 is a possible D gene (6 bases). The CDR3 is made up of 13 amino acids. The ends were cut back, 5 bases at V and 8 bases at J, with 15 bases in the middle. CDR1 and CDR2 from the germline V gene are MNHEY and SVGEGT. CDR3 in amino acids: CASSLQGFDGYTF. The CDR3 coding sequence is TGTGCCAGCAGTCTCCAGGGGTTCGACGGCTACACCTTC.

The chain employs TRBV30 and TRBJ1-1; 8 positions match TRBD1. Germline CDR1 reads GTSNPN; CDR2 reads SVGIG (reference sequence). CDR3 length: 17 amino acids. Trimming took 4 bases from V and 2 from J; bases not matched to a gene: 15. CDR3 DNA sequence: TGTGCCTGGAATAGAGGGTACCAGGGGGCGGTAAACACTGAAGCTTTCTTT. This translates into CAWNRGYQGAVNTEAFF.

The chain couples TRBV5-6 to TRBJ1-2; TRBD1 agrees at 9 bases. Germline CDR1 is SGHDT and CDR2 is YYEEEE. CDR3 length equals 15 residues. With V trimmed by 1 base and J by 8 bases, 9 bases remained unmatched. The CDR3 loop is CASSLFAGQGSGYTF. The CDR3 region has the DNA TGTGCCAGCAGCTTGTTCGCGGGACAGGGCTCAGGCTACACCTTC.